Listed below are T cell receptor beta chains from one sample, sequenced in a study of OX40 agonist ivuxolimab in advanced cancers. Here immunoSEQ multiplex PCR was the method, and the copy in TCRdb shows in-frame clones only, minus some. This table has about 80,000 clones, 85% to 95% appearing once. Sequences were derived from CD4+ or CD8+ T cells sorted from blood, sampled in a trial of the OX40 agonist ivuxolimab. Every receptor here comes from an adult with an advanced solid tumor such as melanoma, head and neck, liver or kidney cancer. Each CDR3 is given with its conserved first and last residue. D genes are given only for firm matches. Some rows have no size entry. The others give once, few or many, or a class for an expanded clone.

cdr3_aa cdr3_nt d_call clone_size j_call v_call
CASSEEPVEGDTQYF TGTGCCAGCAGTGAAGAACCGGTCGAGGGAGATACGCAGTATTTT NA once TRBJ2-3 TRBV2
CASSLSQGSDTQYF TGCGCCAGCAGCTTGTCACAGGGATCAGATACGCAGTATTTT NA NA TRBJ2-3 TRBV5-1
CASSSPGRAYNEQFF TGTGCCAGCAGCTCCCCCGGACGGGCTTACAATGAGCAGTTCTTC NA NA TRBJ2-1 TRBV11-3
CASSPLGETQYF TGTGCCAGCTCACCCCTCGGGGAGACCCAGTACTTC NA NA TRBJ2-5 TRBV18
CASSSHGGNTF TGTGCCAGCAGCAGCCACGGGGGGAACACCTTC NA NA TRBJ1-2 TRBV7-8
CASSSSGSHNEQFF TGTGCCAGCAGCTCTAGCGGGAGTCACAATGAGCAGTTCTTC TRBD2 NA TRBJ2-1 TRBV7-3
CASSLGGLETQYF TGTGCCAGCAGTTTAGGAGGGTTGGAGACCCAGTACTTC NA NA TRBJ2-5 TRBV28
CASSTRRETQYF TGTGCCAGCAGCACCAGGAGGGAGACCCAGTACTTC NA NA TRBJ2-5 TRBV7-2
CASSLGQGGETQYF TGTGCCAGCAGCTTGGGACAGGGGGGGGAGACCCAGTACTTC TRBD1 once TRBJ2-5 TRBV5-6
CASSLVTGLGHGYTF TGTGCCAGCAGCTTAGTGACCGGGCTGGGGCATGGCTACACCTTC NA once TRBJ1-2 TRBV7-8
CASSPLGRGYEQYF TGTGCCAGCAGCCCTCTAGGACGCGGCTACGAGCAGTACTTC NA NA TRBJ2-7 TRBV9
CASRKGGPTNEKLFF TGTGCCAGTAGGAAAGGTGGGCCGACTAATGAAAAACTGTTTTTT NA once TRBJ1-4 TRBV19
CASTTPGTGAHLNIQYF TGCGCCAGCACAACCCCGGGGACAGGGGCGCATTTAAACATTCAGTACTTC TRBD1 NA TRBJ2-4 TRBV5-1
CASSVSEWADTQYF TGTGCCAGCAGTGTCAGTGAGTGGGCAGATACGCAGTATTTT NA NA TRBJ2-3 TRBV25-1
CASSRGTSVEQFF TGTGCCAGCAGTAGGGGGACTAGCGTTGAGCAGTTCTTC TRBD2 NA TRBJ2-1 TRBV6-5
CASSPGSHETQYF TGTGCCAGCAGCCCCGGGTCTCACGAGACCCAGTACTTC NA NA TRBJ2-5 TRBV5-4
CASSRALELSYNEQFF TGTGCCAGCAGCCGCGCACTAGAATTGTCCTACAATGAGCAGTTCTTC NA NA TRBJ2-1 TRBV7-2
CASRKGNNQPQHF TGTGCCAGCCGTAAGGGCAACAATCAGCCCCAGCATTTT NA NA TRBJ1-5 TRBV6-5
CASIGTDYQETQYF TGTGCCAGCATCGGGACAGACTACCAAGAGACCCAGTACTTC TRBD1 NA TRBJ2-5 TRBV7-2
CASSERDRILYEQYF TGTGCCAGCAGCGAAAGGGACAGGATACTCTACGAGCAGTACTTC TRBD1 once TRBJ2-7 TRBV11-2